The 25 T cell receptor beta chains below were found in one sample sequenced in a study of identical twins. MiXCR, run by TCRdb on the 5' RACE reads, gives a single entry per CDR3 protein. The table records around 250,000 distinct CDR3 sequences, approximately 12% of them present only once. This same sample was also taken into another study, of yellow fever vaccine responses in identical twins.

Sequencing input: memory (CD45RO+) T cells sorted from blood. All receptors derive from a woman aged 18-29 years in good health.

In its sample, this clonotype was seen a few times. This sequence joins TRBV7-2 and TRBJ1-1; D gene ambiguous. The CDR3 covers 14 residues. V lost 4 bases and J 8 bases, leaving 17 bases between the germline ends. The germline CDR1 and CDR2 sequences are SGHTA and FQGNSA. As DNA, the CDR3 is TGTGCCAGCAGCTATAGAATAGGCGTTTACGAAGCTTTCTTT. Translation gives CASSYRIGVYEAFF.

This clonotype was detected a few times. The rearrangement links TRBV24-1 to TRBJ2-3; D unclear. V lost 7 bases and J lost 2, with 6 bases in between. The CDR3 covers 12 residues. Germline V gene lookup returns CDR1 KGHDR and CDR2 SFDVKD. CDR3 bases: TGTGCCACCAGGCAGAACACAGATACGCAGTATTTT. It is translated as CATRQNTDTQYF.

This clonotype was picked up many times. The V call is TRBV29-1, the J call TRBJ1-1, with D uncertain. This CDR3 has 12 amino acids. V lost 7 bases, J lost 1 base, and 10 bases lay in between. The germline CDR1 and CDR2 sequences are SQVTM and ANQGSEA. The CDR3, as DNA: TGCAGCGCGGTCCCTGGGAACACTGAAGCTTTCTTT. It codes for CSAVPGNTEAFF.

In this sample, this clonotype turned up a few times. The V and J genes are TRBV7-2 and TRBJ1-6; TRBD1 agrees at 8 bases. Trimming at V came to 5 bases and at J to 1 base, leaving 7 bases not matched to a gene. Per the germline V gene, CDR1 is SGHTA and CDR2 is FQGNSA. The CDR3 extends over 17 amino acids. CDR3 protein: CASSQPDRGSYNSPLHF. The CDR3 DNA follows: TGTGCCAGCAGCCAACCAGACAGGGGATCCTATAATTCACCCCTCCACTTT.

This clonotype was found a few times. This sequence joins TRBV27 and TRBJ2-7; TRBD1 matches at 8 bases. V shed 4 bases, J shed 5 bases, and the junction held 10 bases outside the gene matches. CDR1 and CDR2 from the germline V gene are MNHEY and SMNVEV (reference sequence). The CDR3 covers 15 residues. The CDR3 nucleotides are TGTGCCAGCAGTTATTCGGACAGGGTGTCTGACGAGCAGTACTTC. Protein sequence: CASSYSDRVSDEQYF.

This clonotype was seen a handful of times. This chain uses TRBV29-1 with TRBJ2-7, with 11 bases lining up with TRBD2. V lost 4 bases, J lost 7 bases, and 6 bases stayed unmatched. The CDR3 sequence is 13 residues long. Germline assignment: CDR1 SQVTM and CDR2 ANQGSEA. CDR3 DNA sequence: TGCAGCGTTGGGTCTAGCGGGAGGTCTGAGCAGTACTTC. Translating gives CSVGSSGRSEQYF.

The V and J genes are TRBV7-9 and TRBJ2-4; 8 positions agree with TRBD2. Germline CDR1 and CDR2: SEHNR and FQNEAQ (reference sequence). The V gene end was trimmed by 6 bases and the J gene end by 8 bases; junction bases not matched to a gene: 6. There are 13 residues in the CDR3. CDR3 bases: TGTGCCAGCAGAAGTAGCGGGGCGGACATTCAGTACTTC. As protein: CASRSSGADIQYF.

Only a few counts were recorded for this clonotype. This chain joins TRBV4-2 and TRBJ2-1, with 9 bases identical to TRBD2. Trimming took 1 base from V and 4 from J; bases not matched to a gene: 14. Looked up from germline, CDR1 is LGHNA and CDR2 is YNFKEQ. CDR3 length: 19 amino acids. CDR3 sequence (DNA): TGTGCCAGCAGCCAAGGGGTAGGGAGCGGGAGGTTTGTTTACAATGAGCAGTTCTTC. Its protein is CASSQGVGSGRFVYNEQFF.

The genes are TRBV7-2 and TRBJ2-1, with a tentative D call TRBD2 (5 bases). The CDR3 loop spans 14 amino acids. V was trimmed by 4 bases and J by 6 bases, leaving 13 bases between them. The germline CDR1 and CDR2 sequences are SGHTA and FQGNSA. CDR3 region: CASSSLAGGNEQFF. Here the CDR3 DNA reads TGTGCCAGCAGCTCCTTGGCAGGAGGCAATGAGCAGTTCTTC.

This chain connects TRBV12-3 or TRBV12-4 to TRBJ2-7; D possibly corresponds to TRBD2 (5 bases). Between the trimmed V and J ends, which lost 3 bases and 3 bases, there was a span of 12 bases. The CDR3 runs to 14 residues. The CDR3 DNA follows: TGTGCCAGCAGTTTTAGTATGGGAGACTACGAGCAGTACTTC. It encodes CASSFSMGDYEQYF.

This clonotype has at least ten counts. V usage is TRBV12-3 or TRBV12-4 and J usage is TRBJ1-5, with a weak D call TRBD1 (6 bases). The CDR3 is made up of 13 amino acids. V lost 7 bases and J 3 bases, leaving 10 bases between the germline ends. The CDR3 coding sequence is TGTGCCAGCAAGACAGGAATCAATCAGCCCCAGCATTTT. Encoded protein: CASKTGINQPQHF.

In its sample, this clonotype was seen many times. The genes are TRBV5-1 and TRBJ1-6; TRBD1 might be the D (5 bases). CDR3 length: 14 amino acids. CDR1 SGHRS and CDR2 YFSETQ come from the germline V gene. With 0 bases removed from V and 5 bases from J, the gap between germline ends came to 6 bases. The CDR3 DNA sequence: TGCGCCAGCAGCTTGGGAGGGGATAATTCACCCCTCCACTTT. Translation gives CASSLGGDNSPLHF.

In its sample, this clonotype was seen many times. This chain joins TRBV2 and TRBJ2-1; D is unresolved. The V end lost 2 bases, the J end lost 6 bases, and 5 bases lay between the germline ends. Germline V gene data show CDR1 as SNHLY and CDR2 as FYNNEI. The CDR3 is 12 residues long. The CDR3, as DNA: TGTGCCAGCAGTGAATCTAGCAATGAGCAGTTCTTC. Translation gives CASSESSNEQFF. The full variable domain, completed using reference TRBV2 and TRBJ2-1, is EPEVTQTPSHQVTQMGQEVILRCVPISNHLYFYWYRQILGQKVEFLVSFYNNEISEKSEIFDDQFSVERPDGSNFTLKIRSTKLEDSAMYFCASSESSNEQFFGPGTRLTVL.

This clonotype was recorded a few times. The rearrangement uses TRBV20-1 and TRBJ2-4, with D perhaps TRBD1 (6 bases). Trimming removed 5 bases at V and 7 bases at J, with 12 bases between. The CDR3 length is 12 residues. The V gene's germline CDR1 is DFQATT and CDR2 SNEGSKA (reference sequence). The CDR3 is CSAPTGSNIQYF. The CDR3 DNA follows: TGCAGTGCTCCAACAGGGAGTAACATTCAGTACTTC.

This clonotype was detected only a few times. V usage is TRBV29-1 and J usage is TRBJ2-5, with D hard to call. CDR3 length equals 14 residues. The germline V gene encodes CDR1 SQVTM and CDR2 ANQGSEA. V dropped 4 bases and J dropped 2 bases, with 14 bases sitting between them. The CDR3 nucleotides are TGCAGCGTTGCGAGGCCCCCGACTCAAGAGACCCAGTACTTC. This codes for CSVARPPTQETQYF.

The chain employs TRBV28 and TRBJ2-7; possibly TRBD1 or TRBD2 for D (5 bases each). Per germline, CDR1 MDHEN and CDR2 SYDVKM. Between the trimmed V and J ends, which lost 5 bases and 6 bases, there was a span of 14 bases. The CDR3 has 13 amino acids. CDR3 bases: TGTGCCAGCAGTAAGGGGACGTTCTCCGAGCAGTACTTC. The encoded protein is CASSKGTFSEQYF.

The table lists this clonotype with a few counts. The chain recombines TRBV3-1 with TRBJ2-5, with D possibly TRBD2 on 7 matching bases. Trimming pared 0 bases from V and 5 bases from J, leaving 13 bases between. There are 15 residues in the CDR3. Germline lookup yields CDR1 LGHDT and CDR2 YNNKEL (reference sequence). The CDR3 region has the DNA TGTGCCAGCAGCCAAGATAAGGGGGGGAGGGAGACCCAGTACTTC. Amino acids: CASSQDKGGRETQYF.

This clonotype showed up just a few times. J is TRBJ2-3 and V is TRBV24-1; D gene ambiguous. The V gene's germline CDR1 is KGHDR and CDR2 SFDVKD. This CDR3 spans 16 amino acids. The germline V and J ends were trimmed by 3 bases and 11 bases, with 23 bases remaining between them. CDR3 sequence reads: CATSDPLGRTTLKQYF. The CDR3 DNA reads TGTGCCACCAGTGATCCACTCGGCAGGACCACTCTTAAGCAGTATTTT.

V is TRBV15 and J is TRBJ2-3, with TRBD1 identical over 7 bases. This CDR3 spans 16 amino acids. The trim removed 4 bases at V and 1 base at J, leaving 8 bases unmatched. Germline assignment: CDR1 LNHNV and CDR2 YYDKDF (reference sequence). The CDR3 sequence: CATSMLIGTGTDTQYF. CDR3 nucleotides: TGTGCCACCAGCATGCTGATTGGGACAGGCACAGATACGCAGTATTTT. Based on the CDR3 plus reference TRBV15 and TRBJ2-3, the full variable domain is DAMVIQNPRYQVTQFGKPVTLSCSQTLNHNVMYWYQQKSSQAPKLLFHYYDKDFNNEADTPDNFQSRRPNTSFCFLDIRSPGLGDTAMYLCATSMLIGTGTDTQYFGPGTRLTVL.

This clonotype has a handful of counts. The genes are TRBV15 and TRBJ2-1, with D perhaps TRBD2 (5 bases). Germline CDR1 and CDR2: LNHNV and YYDKDF (reference sequence). This CDR3 is 13 amino acids long. The germline V and J ends were trimmed by 3 bases and 7 bases, with 10 bases remaining between them. The CDR3 loop is CATSSVTGNEQFF. CDR3 DNA sequence: TGTGCCACCAGCAGTGTTACGGGAAATGAGCAGTTCTTC.

The chain uses TRBV4-1 and TRBJ2-3; TRBD1 aligns across 9 bases. This CDR3 has 16 amino acids. CDR1 is MGHRA and CDR2 is YSYEKL in the germline V gene. V shed 0 bases, J shed 11 bases, and the junction held 12 bases outside the gene matches. The chain's CDR3 is CASSQDLGTGFAGQYF. The CDR3 DNA follows: TGCGCCAGCAGCCAAGATCTGGGGACAGGGTTTGCGGGGCAGTATTTT.

This clonotype was seen more than once but under ten times. This chain uses TRBV20-1 with TRBJ1-5; D not certain. Trimming stripped 5 bases from V and 3 bases from J, with 14 bases between. The V gene's germline CDR1 is DFQATT and CDR2 SNEGSKA (reference sequence). The CDR3 is made up of 14 amino acids. This CDR3 reads CSAAGRANNQPQHF. The CDR3 coding sequence is TGCAGTGCTGCGGGGAGGGCAAACAATCAGCCCCAGCATTTT.

This clonotype was picked up many times. V and J are TRBV28 and TRBJ2-7; D perhaps matches TRBD1 (7 bases). Germline V lookup: CDR1 MDHEN, CDR2 SYDVKM. Trimming cost V 6 bases and J 3 bases, with 18 bases left between them. CDR3 size: 15 residues. The CDR3 DNA sequence: TGTGCCAGCAGCCAAGGAGGGGGCTCCCTCTACGAGCAGTACTTC. The encoded protein is CASSQGGGSLYEQYF.

This clonotype has more than one count but fewer than ten. The chain joins TRBV20-1 to TRBJ1-1; D call uncertain. Between the trimmed V and J ends, which lost 7 bases and 2 bases, there was a span of 17 bases. Germline V gives CDR1 DFQATT, CDR2 SNEGSKA (reference sequence). This CDR3 has 14 residues. The CDR3 DNA reads TGCAGTGTAAAAATGGGCAGCTTCAACACTGAAGCTTTCTTT. Amino acids: CSVKMGSFNTEAFF.

This clonotype was picked up a small number of times. Here the CDR3 reads CSARKPGQGSDTQYF. The CDR3, as DNA: TGCAGTGCTCGAAAACCGGGACAGGGGTCAGATACGCAGTATTTT. V and J are TRBV20-1 and TRBJ2-3; TRBD1 matches at 10 bases. In germline, CDR1 is DFQATT, CDR2 SNEGSKA (reference sequence). V shed 5 bases and J 4 bases; nucleotides not matched to a gene: 9. The CDR3 runs to 15 residues.